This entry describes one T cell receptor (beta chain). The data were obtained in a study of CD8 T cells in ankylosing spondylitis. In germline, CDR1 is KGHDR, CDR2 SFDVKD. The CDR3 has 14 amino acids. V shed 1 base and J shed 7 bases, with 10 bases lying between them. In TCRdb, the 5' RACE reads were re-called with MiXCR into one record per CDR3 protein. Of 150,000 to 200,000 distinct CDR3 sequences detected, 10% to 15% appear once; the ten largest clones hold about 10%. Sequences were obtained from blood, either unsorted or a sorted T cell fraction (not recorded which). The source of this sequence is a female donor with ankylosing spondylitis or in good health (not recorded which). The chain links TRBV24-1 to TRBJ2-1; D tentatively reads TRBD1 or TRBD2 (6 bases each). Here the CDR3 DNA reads TGTGCCACCAGTGATTTCGGGGGCCGGAATGAGCAGTTCTTC. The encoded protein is CATSDFGGRNEQFF.